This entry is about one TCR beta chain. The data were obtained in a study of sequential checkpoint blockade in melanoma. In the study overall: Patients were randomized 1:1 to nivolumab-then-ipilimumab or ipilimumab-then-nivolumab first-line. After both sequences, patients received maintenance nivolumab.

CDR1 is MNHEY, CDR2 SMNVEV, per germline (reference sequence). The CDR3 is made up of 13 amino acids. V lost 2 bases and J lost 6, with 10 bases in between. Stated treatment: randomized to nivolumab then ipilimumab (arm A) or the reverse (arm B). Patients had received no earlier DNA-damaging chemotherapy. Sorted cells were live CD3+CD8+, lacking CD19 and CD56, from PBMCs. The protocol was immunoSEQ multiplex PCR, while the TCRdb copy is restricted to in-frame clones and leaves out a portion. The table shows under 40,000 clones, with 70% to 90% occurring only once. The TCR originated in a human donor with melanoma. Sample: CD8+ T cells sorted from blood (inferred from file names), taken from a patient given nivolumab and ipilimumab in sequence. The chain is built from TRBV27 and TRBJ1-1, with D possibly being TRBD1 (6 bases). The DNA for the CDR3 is TGTGCCAGCAGTTTAGGAGGGGGGGCTGAAGCTTTCTTT. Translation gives CASSLGGGAEAFF.